This T cell receptor (beta chain) was observed in a study of vaccination effects on CD4 cells after COVID-19. Study-level information: After the second dose, samples were taken at median day 72.

V shed 3 bases and J shed 3 bases, with 15 bases lying between them. CDR3 length equals 16 residues. Germline loops: CDR1 MNHEY, CDR2 SMNVEV (reference sequence). Worth noting for this clone: The antigen is unknown.

This table comes from immunoSEQ multiplex PCR, and its TCRdb copy is limited to in-frame clones, with some not included. The table includes fewer than 25,000 clones, under 85% detected once. CD4+ T cells specific for antigen were expanded with viral peptide pools by the ViraFEST assay before sequencing. With approximately 9 days of culture completed, CD4+ T cells were isolated. As their vaccination, participants received two doses of either BNT162b2 or mRNA-1273. With 8.5 to 10 ug/ml peptides and about 9.7 IU/ml IL-2, over 1.5 million PBMC per well were cultured. Half-medium replacement with IL-2 medium occurred on days 3 and 7.

The chain couples TRBV27 to TRBJ2-1; D possibly corresponds to TRBD2 (7 bases). This sample comprised CD4+ T cells from PBMCs cultured with HCoV-NL63 spike peptides, obtained after COVID-19 vaccination. This TCR was recovered from a human donor who received a COVID-19 vaccine. Here the CDR3 reads CASSFAGDYLYNEQFF. The CDR3 DNA sequence: TGTGCCAGCAGTTTTGCAGGGGACTACCTCTACAATGAGCAGTTCTTC.